The T cell receptor (beta chain) under discussion was sequenced for a study of T cells in localized non-small cell lung cancer. Assay used: immunoSEQ multiplex PCR; TCRdb lists only in-frame clones, some missing. The repertoire consists of some 30,000 clones, with around 93% occurring once and the leading ten covering under 6%. Of note for this clone: Its antigen is unknown.

Study-wide findings and caveats: A median of approximately 54 clones ranked among the top 100 in tumor appeared in adjacent lung. Greater T cell density in blood accompanied longer overall survival.

The CDR3 is 15 residues long. CDR1 and CDR2 (germline): SGHNT, YYREEE (reference sequence). V was cut by 2 bases and J by 2 bases, with 13 bases left in between. The V gene is TRBV5-4, the J gene TRBJ1-2, with D perhaps TRBD1 (5 bases). This specimen was PBMCs, taken before any cancer treatment. This TCR was recovered from a man aged 40-75 years with stage II lung adenocarcinoma. CDR3 nucleotide sequence: TGTGCCAGCAGCTTTAGGCAGGGAGGGAACTATGGCTACACCTTC. Encoded protein: CASSFRQGGNYGYTF.